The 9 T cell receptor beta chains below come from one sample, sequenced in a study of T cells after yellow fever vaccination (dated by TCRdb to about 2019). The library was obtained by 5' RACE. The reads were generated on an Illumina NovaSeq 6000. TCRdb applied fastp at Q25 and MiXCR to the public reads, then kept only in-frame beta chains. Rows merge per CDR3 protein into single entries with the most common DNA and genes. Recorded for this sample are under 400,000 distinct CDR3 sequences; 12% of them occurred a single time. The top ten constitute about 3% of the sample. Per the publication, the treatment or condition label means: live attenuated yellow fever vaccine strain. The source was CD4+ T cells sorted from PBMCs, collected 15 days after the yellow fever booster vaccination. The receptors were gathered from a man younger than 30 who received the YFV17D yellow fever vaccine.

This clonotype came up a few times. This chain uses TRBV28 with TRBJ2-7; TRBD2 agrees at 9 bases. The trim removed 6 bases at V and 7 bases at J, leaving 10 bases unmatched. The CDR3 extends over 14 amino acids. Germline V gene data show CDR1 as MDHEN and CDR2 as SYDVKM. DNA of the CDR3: TGTGCCAGCAGCGTCGTAGCGGGGGTAGGGGAGCAGTACGTC. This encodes CASSVVAGVGEQYV.

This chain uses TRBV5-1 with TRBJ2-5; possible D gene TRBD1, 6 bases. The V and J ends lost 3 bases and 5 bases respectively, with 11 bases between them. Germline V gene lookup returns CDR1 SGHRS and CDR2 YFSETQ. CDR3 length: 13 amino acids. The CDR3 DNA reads TGCGCCAGCAGCTGGACAGTTGGGGAGACCCAGTACTTC. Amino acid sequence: CASSWTVGETQYF.

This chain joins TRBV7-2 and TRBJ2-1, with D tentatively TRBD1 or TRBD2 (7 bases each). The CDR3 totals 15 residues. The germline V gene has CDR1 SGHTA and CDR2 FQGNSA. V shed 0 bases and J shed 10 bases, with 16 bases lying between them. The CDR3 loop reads CASSLAGGGKREQFF. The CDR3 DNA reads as TGTGCCAGCAGCTTAGCGGGAGGGGGCAAAAGGGAGCAGTTCTTC.

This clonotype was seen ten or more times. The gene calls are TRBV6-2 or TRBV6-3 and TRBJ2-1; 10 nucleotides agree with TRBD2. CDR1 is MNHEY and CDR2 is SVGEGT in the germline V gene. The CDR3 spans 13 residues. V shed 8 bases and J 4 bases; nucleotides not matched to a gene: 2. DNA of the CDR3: TGTGCCAGCGAGCGGGGGGGTTACAATGAGCAGTTCTTC. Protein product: CASERGGYNEQFF.

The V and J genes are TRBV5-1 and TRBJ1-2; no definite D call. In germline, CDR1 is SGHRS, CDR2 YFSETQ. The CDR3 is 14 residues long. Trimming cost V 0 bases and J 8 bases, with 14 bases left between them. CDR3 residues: CASSLEVAGQGYTF. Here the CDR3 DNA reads TGCGCCAGCAGCTTGGAGGTAGCCGGGCAAGGCTACACCTTC.

The CDR3 here is CASSSAGPYTDTQYF. The CDR3, as DNA: TGTGCCAGCAGCTCCGCGGGGCCCTACACAGATACGCAGTATTTT. The genes are TRBV7-9 and TRBJ2-3; maybe TRBD2 (6 bases). CDR3 length equals 15 residues. The V end was cut by 4 bases, the J end by 2 bases, with 13 bases between. Germline CDR1 reads SEHNR; CDR2 reads FQNEAQ (reference sequence).

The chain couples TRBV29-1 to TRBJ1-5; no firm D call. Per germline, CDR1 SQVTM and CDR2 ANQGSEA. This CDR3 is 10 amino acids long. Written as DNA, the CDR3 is TGCGGCGAAACCGGTCAGCCCCAGCATTTT. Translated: CGETGQPQHF. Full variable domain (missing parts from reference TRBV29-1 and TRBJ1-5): SAVISQKPSRDICQRGTSLTIQCQVDSQVTMMFWYRQQPGQSLTLIATANQGSEATYESGFVIDKFPISRPNLTFSTLTVSNMSPEDSSIYLCGETGQPQHFGDGTRLSIL.

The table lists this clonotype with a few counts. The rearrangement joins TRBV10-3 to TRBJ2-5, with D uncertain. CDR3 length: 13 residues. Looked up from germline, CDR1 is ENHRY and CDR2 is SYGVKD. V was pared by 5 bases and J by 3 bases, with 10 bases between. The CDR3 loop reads CAISQALKETQYF. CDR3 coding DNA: TGTGCCATCAGTCAGGCGCTTAAAGAGACCCAGTACTTC.

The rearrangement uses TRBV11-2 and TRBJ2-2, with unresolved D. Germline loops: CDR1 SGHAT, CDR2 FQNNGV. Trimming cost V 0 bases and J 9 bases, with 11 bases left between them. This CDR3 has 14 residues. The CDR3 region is CASSLDRAVRELFF. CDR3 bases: TGTGCCAGCAGCTTAGATCGGGCAGTCCGGGAGCTGTTTTTT.